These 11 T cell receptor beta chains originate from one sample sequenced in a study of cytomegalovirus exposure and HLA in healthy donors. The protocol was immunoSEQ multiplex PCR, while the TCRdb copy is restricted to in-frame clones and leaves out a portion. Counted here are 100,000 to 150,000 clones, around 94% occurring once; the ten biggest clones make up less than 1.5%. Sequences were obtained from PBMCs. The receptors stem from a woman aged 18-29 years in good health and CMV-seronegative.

Here the CDR3 DNA reads TGCAGCGTTGAACGTCGGGAGAGACTGTTCAATGAGCAGTTCTTC. It codes for CSVERRERLFNEQFF. V is TRBV29-1 and J is TRBJ2-1; weak D call: TRBD2 (6 bases). The V and J ends lost 2 bases and 6 bases respectively, with 17 bases between them. Germline values: CDR1 SQVTM, CDR2 ANQGSEA. The CDR3 totals 15 residues.

The CDR3 nucleotides read TGTGCCAGCAGCGGAGGACAAGGCGGGGAGCTGTTTTTT. This sequence encodes CASSGGQGGELFF. The V call is TRBV9, the J call TRBJ2-2, with D maybe TRBD1 (5 bases). Trimming took 3 bases from V and 7 from J, leaving 10 bases between them. This CDR3 region has 13 residues. The germline CDR1 and CDR2 sequences are SGDLS and YYNGEE.

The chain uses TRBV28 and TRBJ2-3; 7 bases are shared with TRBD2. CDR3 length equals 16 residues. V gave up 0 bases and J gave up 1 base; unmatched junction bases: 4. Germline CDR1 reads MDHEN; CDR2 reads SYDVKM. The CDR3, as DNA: TGTGCCAGCAGTTTATGGGGGGGGTTAGGCACAGATACGCAGTATTTT. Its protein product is CASSLWGGLGTDTQYF.

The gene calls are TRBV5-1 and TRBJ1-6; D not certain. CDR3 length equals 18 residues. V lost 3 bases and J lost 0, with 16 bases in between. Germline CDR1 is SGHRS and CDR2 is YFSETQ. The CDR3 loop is CASSSYPQSSSYNSPLHF. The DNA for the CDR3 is TGCGCCAGCAGCTCGTACCCCCAATCGAGCTCCTATAATTCACCCCTCCACTTT.

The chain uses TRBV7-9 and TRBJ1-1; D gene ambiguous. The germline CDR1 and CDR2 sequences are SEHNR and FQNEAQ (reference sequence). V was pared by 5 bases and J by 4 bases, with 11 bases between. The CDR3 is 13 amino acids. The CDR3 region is CASSPSSGTEAFF. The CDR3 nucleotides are TGTGCCAGCAGCCCTTCGTCAGGCACTGAAGCTTTCTTT.

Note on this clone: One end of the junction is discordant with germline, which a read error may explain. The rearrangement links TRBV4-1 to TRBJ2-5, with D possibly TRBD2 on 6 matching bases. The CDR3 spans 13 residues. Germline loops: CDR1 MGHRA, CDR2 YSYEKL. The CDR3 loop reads CASSQEEGWASDF. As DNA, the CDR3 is TGCGCCAGCAGCCAAGAGGAGGGATGGGCGTCGGACTTC.

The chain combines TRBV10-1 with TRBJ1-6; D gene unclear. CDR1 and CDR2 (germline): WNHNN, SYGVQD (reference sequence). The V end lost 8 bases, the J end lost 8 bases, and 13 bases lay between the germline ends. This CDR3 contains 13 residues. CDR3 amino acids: CASAAGGDSPLHF. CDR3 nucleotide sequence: TGCGCCAGCGCTGCCGGCGGGGATTCACCCCTCCACTTT.

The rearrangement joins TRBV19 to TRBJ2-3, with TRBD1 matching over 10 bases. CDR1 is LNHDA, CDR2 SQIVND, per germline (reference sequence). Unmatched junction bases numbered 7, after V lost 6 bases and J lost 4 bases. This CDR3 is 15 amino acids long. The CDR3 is CASRTGQGWADTQYF. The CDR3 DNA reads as TGTGCCAGTAGGACGGGACAGGGGTGGGCAGATACGCAGTATTTT.

CDR3 nucleotide sequence: TGTGCCAGTTCTAGCGGGATTTACAATGAGCAGTTCTTC. Translation gives CASSSGIYNEQFF. The chain has TRBV6-5 and TRBJ2-1; 9 bases align to TRBD2. Germline V lookup: CDR1 MNHEY, CDR2 SVGAGI. This CDR3 has 13 amino acids. V trimming: 9 bases; J trimming: 4 bases; junction bases outside the gene matches: 4.

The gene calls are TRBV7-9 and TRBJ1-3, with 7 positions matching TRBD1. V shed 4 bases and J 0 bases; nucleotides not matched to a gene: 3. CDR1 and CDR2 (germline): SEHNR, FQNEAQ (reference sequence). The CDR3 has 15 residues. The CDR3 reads CASSSGQLSGNTIYF. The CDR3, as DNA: TGTGCCAGCAGCTCGGGACAGCTCTCTGGAAACACCATATATTTT.

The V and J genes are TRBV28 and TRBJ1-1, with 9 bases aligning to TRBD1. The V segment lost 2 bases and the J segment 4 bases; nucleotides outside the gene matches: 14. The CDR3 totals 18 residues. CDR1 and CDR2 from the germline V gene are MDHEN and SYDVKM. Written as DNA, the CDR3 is TGTGCCAGCAGTTTAATTCTGTCCCGGGACAGGGACGGCACTGAAGCTTTCTTT. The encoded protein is CASSLILSRDRDGTEAFF.